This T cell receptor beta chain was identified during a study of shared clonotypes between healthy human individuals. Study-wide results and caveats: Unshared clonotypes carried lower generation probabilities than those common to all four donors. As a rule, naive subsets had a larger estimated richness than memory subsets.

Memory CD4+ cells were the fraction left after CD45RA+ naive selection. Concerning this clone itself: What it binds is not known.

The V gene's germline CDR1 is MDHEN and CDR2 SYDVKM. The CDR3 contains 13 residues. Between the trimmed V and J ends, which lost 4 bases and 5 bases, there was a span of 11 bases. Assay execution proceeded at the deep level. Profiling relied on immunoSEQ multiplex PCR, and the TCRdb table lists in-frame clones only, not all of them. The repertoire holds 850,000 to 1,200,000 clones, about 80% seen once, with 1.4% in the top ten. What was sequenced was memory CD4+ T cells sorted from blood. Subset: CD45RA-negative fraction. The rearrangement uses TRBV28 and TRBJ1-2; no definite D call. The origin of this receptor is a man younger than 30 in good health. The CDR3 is CASSSSTDYGYTF. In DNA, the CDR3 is TGTGCCAGCAGTTCCTCGACGGATTATGGCTACACCTTC.